This T cell receptor beta chain was sequenced during a study of shared clonotypes between healthy human individuals. Study-wide background: Per donor, CD8 memory used one plate, CD8 naive used two, CD4 memory used three and CD4 naive used three. General study points: Among the subsets, naive ones generally showed larger estimated richness than memory ones.

Germline CDR1 is MNHNS and CDR2 is SASEGT. V shed 5 bases, J shed 6 bases, and the junction held 7 bases outside the gene matches. The CDR3 is made up of 14 amino acids. Each PCR replicate from the sorted subsets contained around 0.2 ug DNA, which is tens of thousands of T cell genomes. Only in-frame clones appear in the TCRdb table, and some are missing; sequencing was by immunoSEQ multiplex PCR. Among 2.5 million or so clones listed, roughly nine tenths were seen once. In the case of this clone: Its cognate antigen is unknown.

Sample: naive CD4+ T cells sorted from blood. The subset here: CD45RA+ positively selected. This sequence originates from a man younger than 35 in good health. The chain links TRBV6-1 to TRBJ2-4, with TRBD1 matching 7 bases. The CDR3 sequence is CASSSDRVANIQYF. Written as DNA, the CDR3 is TGTGCCAGCAGTTCTGACAGGGTCGCAAACATTCAGTACTTC.